Listed below are T cell receptor beta chains from one sample, sequenced in a study of blood T cell repertoires in COVID-19. TCRdb's table, derived via immunoSEQ multiplex PCR, lists solely in-frame clones and lacks some. The sample lists some 130,000 clones; 75% to 90% were seen once. Sequenced sample: peripheral blood. These receptor sequences come from a man aged 55 to 70 with COVID-19, enrolled during active disease. Both conserved end residues are part of each CDR3. Each record gives: V gene, D gene, clone size, J gene, CDR3 DNA, CDR3 protein. A D gene is named only where the DNA matches it firmly. Some rows have no size entry. The others give once, few or many, or a class for an expanded clone.

TRBV7-2	TRBD1	NA	TRBJ1-5	TGTGCCAGCAGCTTAGGGGGGACAGGAATCAATCAGCCCCAGCATTTT	CASSLGGTGINQPQHF
TRBV19	NA	NA	TRBJ1-1	TGTGCCAGTAGTATAGATCTACAGGGAGACACTGAAGCTTTCTTT	CASSIDLQGDTEAFF
TRBV7-8	TRBD1	few	TRBJ1-6	TGTGCCAGCAGCTCCGGGACAGGAGGCTCACCCCTCCACTTT	CASSSGTGGSPLHF
TRBV10-3	TRBD1	NA	TRBJ1-6	TGTGCCACCTTACAGGGGGTGGGGACCTATAATTCACCCCTCCACTTT	CATLQGVGTYNSPLHF
TRBV20-1	NA	NA	TRBJ1-2	TGCAGTGCTAGAACGGGGGATGGCTACACCTTC	CSARTGDGYTF
TRBV30	NA	NA	TRBJ1-3	TGTGCCTGGACCAGCACAGATTGGGGGGAGTACTATTTT	CAWTSTDWGEYYF
TRBV23-1	NA	NA	TRBJ1-3	TGCGCCAACTTGCATAGGGTCTTGAGGGCTGGAAACACCATATATTTT	CANLHRVLRAGNTIYF
TRBV5-1	NA	NA	TRBJ1-1	TGCGCCAGCAGCGTGGCAGGGGCGGGCACTGAAGCTTTCTTT	CASSVAGAGTEAFF
TRBV2	NA	NA	TRBJ2-3	TGTGCCAGCAGTGAAGTAGGGCGGACAGGCACAGATACGCAGTATTTT	CASSEVGRTGTDTQYF
TRBV12-3/TRBV12-4	NA	NA	TRBJ2-7	TGTGCCAGCAGGACCGGGTTCACCTACGAGCAGTACTTC	CASRTGFTYEQYF
TRBV11-3	NA	NA	TRBJ2-1	TGTGCCAGCAGCCCGGGACTGGCGACCTACAATGAGCAGTTCTTC	CASSPGLATYNEQFF
TRBV19	TRBD1	few	TRBJ2-2	TGTGCCAGCGGACAGGGAGGCACCGGGGAGCTGTTTTTT	CASGQGGTGELFF
TRBV11-2	NA	few	TRBJ1-6	TGTGCCAGCAGCTCCATACAGGGTGCTAATTCACCCCTCCACTTT	CASSSIQGANSPLHF
TRBV4-2	NA	NA	TRBJ2-3	TGTGCCAGCAGCCAAGAAGGGGAACAGGGATTCACAGATACGCAGTATTTT	CASSQEGEQGFTDTQYF
TRBV30	TRBD2	NA	TRBJ2-7	TGTGCCTGGAGTGTAGGACTAGCGGGGGGCTACGAGCAGTACTTC	CAWSVGLAGGYEQYF
TRBV28	TRBD2	NA	TRBJ2-1	TGTGCCAGCAGTTTTAGCGGGGGGGCAAGAGATGAGCAGTTCTTC	CASSFSGGARDEQFF
TRBV3-1/TRBV3-2	TRBD2	NA	TRBJ2-5	TGTGCCAGCAGCCAAGAGACTAGCGGGGGTTCCCAAGAGACCCAGTACTTC	CASSQETSGGSQETQYF
TRBV3-1/TRBV3-2	TRBD1	NA	TRBJ1-2	TGTGCCAGCAGCCCTGGGGACAGACTATACTTC	CASSPGDRLYF
TRBV4-1	NA	NA	TRBJ2-1	TGCGCCAGCAGCCATCCGGACTACGATGAGCAGTTCTTC	CASSHPDYDEQFF
TRBV3-1/TRBV3-2	NA	once	TRBJ1-5	TGTGCCAGCAGCCAATCGATGAGGGGGGGACCCCAGCATTTT	CASSQSMRGGPQHF
TRBV24-1	NA	NA	TRBJ2-3	TGTGCCACCAGTGTAGGGGTCGGGGGACAGATCCTCTATAGCACAGATACGCAGTATTTT	CATSVGVGGQILYSTDTQYF
TRBV18	NA	NA	TRBJ2-7	TGTGCCAGCTCACCCCTCGATGCCGCGGTACAGTACTTC	CASSPLDAAVQYF